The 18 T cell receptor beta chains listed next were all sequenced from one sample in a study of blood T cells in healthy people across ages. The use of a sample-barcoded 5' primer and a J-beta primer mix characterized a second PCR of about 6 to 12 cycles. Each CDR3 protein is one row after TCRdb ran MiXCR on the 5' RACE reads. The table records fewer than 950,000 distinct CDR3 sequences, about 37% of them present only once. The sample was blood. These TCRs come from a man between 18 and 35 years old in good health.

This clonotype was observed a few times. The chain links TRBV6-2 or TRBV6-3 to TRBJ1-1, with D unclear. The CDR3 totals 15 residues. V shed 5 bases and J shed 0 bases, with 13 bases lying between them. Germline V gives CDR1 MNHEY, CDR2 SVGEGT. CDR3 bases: TGTGCCAGCAGTGAGGCAGGCCCCATGAACACTGAAGCTTTCTTT. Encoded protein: CASSEAGPMNTEAFF.

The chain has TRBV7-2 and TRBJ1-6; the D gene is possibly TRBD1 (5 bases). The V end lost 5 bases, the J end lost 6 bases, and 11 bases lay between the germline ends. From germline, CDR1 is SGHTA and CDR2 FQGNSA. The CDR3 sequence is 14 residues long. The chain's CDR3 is CASSRRDVNSPLHF. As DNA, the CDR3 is TGTGCCAGCAGCCGCCGGGACGTTAATTCACCCCTCCACTTT.

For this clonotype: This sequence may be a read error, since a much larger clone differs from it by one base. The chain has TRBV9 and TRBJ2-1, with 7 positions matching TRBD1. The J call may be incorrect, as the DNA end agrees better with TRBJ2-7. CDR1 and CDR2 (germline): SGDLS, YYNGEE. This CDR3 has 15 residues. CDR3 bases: TGTGCCAGCAGCCCAGAGGGGGCCTCCTACAATGAGCAGTACTTC. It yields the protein CASSPEGASYNEQYF.

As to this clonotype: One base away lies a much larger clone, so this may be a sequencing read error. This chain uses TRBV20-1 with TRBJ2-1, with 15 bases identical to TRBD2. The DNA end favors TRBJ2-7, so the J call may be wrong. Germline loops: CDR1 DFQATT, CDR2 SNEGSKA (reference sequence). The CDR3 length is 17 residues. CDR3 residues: CSANGLAGGNSYNEQYF. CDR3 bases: TGCAGTGCTAATGGACTAGCGGGGGGGAACTCCTACAATGAGCAGTACTTC.

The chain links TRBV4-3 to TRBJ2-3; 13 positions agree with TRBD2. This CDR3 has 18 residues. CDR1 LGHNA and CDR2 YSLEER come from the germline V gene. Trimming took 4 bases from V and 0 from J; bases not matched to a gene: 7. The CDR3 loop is CASSPLVTSGGSTDTQYF. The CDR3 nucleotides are TGCGCCAGCAGCCCCCTGGTGACTAGCGGGGGGAGCACAGATACGCAGTATTTT.

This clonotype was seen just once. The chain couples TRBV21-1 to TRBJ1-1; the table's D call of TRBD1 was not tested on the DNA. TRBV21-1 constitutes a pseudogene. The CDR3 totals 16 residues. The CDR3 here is CASSGRTETRDTEAFF. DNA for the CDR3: TGTGCCAGCAGCGGAAGGACAGAGACGCGGGACACTGAAGCTTTCTTT.

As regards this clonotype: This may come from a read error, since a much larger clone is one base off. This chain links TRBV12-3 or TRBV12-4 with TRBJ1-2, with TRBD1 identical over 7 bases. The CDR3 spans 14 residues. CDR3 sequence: CAGSTGTDNYGYTF. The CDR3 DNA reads TGTGCCGGCAGTACCGGGACAGATAACTATGGCTACACCTTC.

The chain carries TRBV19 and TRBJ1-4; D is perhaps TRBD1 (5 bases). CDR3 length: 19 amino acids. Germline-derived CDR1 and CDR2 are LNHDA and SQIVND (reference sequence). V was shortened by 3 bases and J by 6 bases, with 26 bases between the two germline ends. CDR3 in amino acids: CASSIDVFGLLGGDEKLFF. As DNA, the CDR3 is TGTGCCAGTAGTATCGACGTATTCGGCCTATTAGGAGGGGATGAAAAACTGTTTTTT.

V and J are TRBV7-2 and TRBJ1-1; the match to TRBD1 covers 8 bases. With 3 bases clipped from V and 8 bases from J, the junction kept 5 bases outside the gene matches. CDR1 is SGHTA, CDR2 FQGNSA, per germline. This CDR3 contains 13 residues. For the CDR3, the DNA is TGTGCCAGCAGCTTCTACCGGGACAGGGAAGCTTTCTTT. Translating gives CASSFYRDREAFF.

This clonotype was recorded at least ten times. CDR3: CAWSKGQDNYEQYF. As DNA, the CDR3 is TGTGCCTGGAGTAAGGGACAGGACAACTACGAGCAGTACTTC. The chain has TRBV30 and TRBJ2-7; 8 bases line up with TRBD1. CDR1 is GTSNPN, CDR2 SVGIG, per germline (reference sequence). This CDR3 is built from 14 residues. Trimming took 2 bases from V and 3 from J; bases not matched to a gene: 6.

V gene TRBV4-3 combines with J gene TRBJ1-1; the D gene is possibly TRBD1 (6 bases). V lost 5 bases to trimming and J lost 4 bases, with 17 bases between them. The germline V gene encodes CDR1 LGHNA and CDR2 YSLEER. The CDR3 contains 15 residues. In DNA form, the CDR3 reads TGCGCCAGCAGCTATAATCGGGGAGGGGGCACTGAAGCTTTCTTT. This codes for CASSYNRGGGTEAFF.

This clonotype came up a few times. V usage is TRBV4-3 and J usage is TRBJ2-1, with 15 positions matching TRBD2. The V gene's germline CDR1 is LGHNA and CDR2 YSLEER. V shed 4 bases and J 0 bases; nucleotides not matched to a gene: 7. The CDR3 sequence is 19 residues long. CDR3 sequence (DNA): TGCGCCAGCAGCCCGCTCGGGACTAGCGGGGGGAGCTCCTACAATGAGCAGTTCTTC. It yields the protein CASSPLGTSGGSSYNEQFF.

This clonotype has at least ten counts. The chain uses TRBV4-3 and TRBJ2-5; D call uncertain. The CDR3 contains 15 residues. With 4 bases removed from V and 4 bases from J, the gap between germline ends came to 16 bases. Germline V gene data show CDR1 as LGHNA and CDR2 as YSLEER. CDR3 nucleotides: TGCGCCAGCAGCCCCCGCGGAACTCTGGGAGAGACCCAGTACTTC. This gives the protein CASSPRGTLGETQYF.

The CDR3 sequence: CASNQHPGAPYEQYF. The CDR3 nucleotides are TGTGCCAGCAACCAACACCCAGGAGCCCCCTACGAGCAGTACTTC. The rearrangement uses TRBV6-2 or TRBV6-3 and TRBJ2-7; D unclear. The CDR3 runs 15 residues. The germline CDR1 and CDR2 sequences are MNHEY and SVGEGT. The V end lost 7 bases, the J end lost 2 bases, and 18 bases lay between the germline ends.

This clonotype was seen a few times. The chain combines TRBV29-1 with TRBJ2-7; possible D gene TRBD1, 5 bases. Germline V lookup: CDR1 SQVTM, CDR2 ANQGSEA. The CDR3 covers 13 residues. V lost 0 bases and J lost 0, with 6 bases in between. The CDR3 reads CSVEDRASYEQYF. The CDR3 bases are TGCAGCGTTGAAGACAGGGCCTCCTACGAGCAGTACTTC.

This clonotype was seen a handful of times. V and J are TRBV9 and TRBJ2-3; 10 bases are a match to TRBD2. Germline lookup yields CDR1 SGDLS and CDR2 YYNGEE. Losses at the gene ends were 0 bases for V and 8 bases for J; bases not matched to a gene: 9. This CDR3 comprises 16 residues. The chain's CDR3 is CASSVGRSGGQRTQYF. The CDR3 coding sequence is TGTGCCAGCAGCGTAGGGCGTAGCGGGGGGCAACGTACGCAGTATTTT.

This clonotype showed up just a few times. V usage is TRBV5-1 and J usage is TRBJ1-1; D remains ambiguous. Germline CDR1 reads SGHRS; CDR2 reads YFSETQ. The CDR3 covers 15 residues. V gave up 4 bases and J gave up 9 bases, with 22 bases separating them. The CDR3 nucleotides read TGCGCCAGCAGCGGGGTCCGGCACCAACCAACCAAAGCTTTCTTT. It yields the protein CASSGVRHQPTKAFF.

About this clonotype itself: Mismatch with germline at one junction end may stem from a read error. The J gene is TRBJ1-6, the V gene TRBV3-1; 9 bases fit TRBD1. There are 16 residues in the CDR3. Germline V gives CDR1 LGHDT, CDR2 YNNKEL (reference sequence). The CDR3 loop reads CVSSPRLTGGNSPLHF. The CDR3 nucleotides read TGTGTCAGCAGCCCCCGATTGACAGGGGGTAATTCACCCCTCCACTTT.